This is a list of T cell receptor beta chains from one sample in a study of CD8+ T cells in alopecia areata. This table comes from immunoSEQ multiplex PCR, and its TCRdb copy is limited to in-frame clones, with some not included. The table includes about 130,000 clones, around 50% detected once. The specimen comprised CD4+ T cells sorted from blood, sampled at week 0. The source is a human donor with alopecia areata. The CDR3 runs from the conserved cysteine through the conserved F or W. A D gene is named only where the DNA matches it firmly. The size of a clone is reported for some rows only, either as once, few or many, or as a class for expanded clones.

j_gene: TRBJ1-5
v_gene: TRBV7-8
abundance: few
d_gene: TRBD1
CDR3aa: CASSLAGTGRGQPQHF
CDR3nt: TGTGCCAGCAGCTTAGCGGGGACAGGGAGGGGTCAGCCCCAGCATTTT

j_gene: TRBJ2-5
v_gene: TRBV2
abundance: NA
d_gene: NA
CDR3aa: CASSLDTRTQYF
CDR3nt: TGTGCCAGCAGTTTGGACACGAGGACCCAGTACTTC

j_gene: TRBJ2-2
v_gene: TRBV6-1
abundance: NA
d_gene: NA
CDR3aa: CASRGSGTGELFF
CDR3nt: TGTGCCAGCAGGGGAAGTGGGACCGGGGAGCTGTTTTTT

j_gene: TRBJ2-3
v_gene: TRBV9
abundance: NA
d_gene: NA
CDR3aa: CASSPTQNTDTQYF
CDR3nt: TGTGCCAGCAGCCCTACTCAGAACACAGATACGCAGTATTTT

j_gene: TRBJ2-5
v_gene: TRBV18
abundance: NA
d_gene: NA
CDR3aa: CASSPTTGNKETQYF
CDR3nt: TGTGCCAGCTCACCCACGACAGGAAACAAAGAGACCCAGTACTTC

j_gene: TRBJ2-7
v_gene: TRBV23-1
abundance: NA
d_gene: NA
CDR3aa: CASSPLRDRPYEQYF
CDR3nt: TGCGCCAGCAGTCCCCTCCGGGACCGACCCTACGAGCAGTACTTC

j_gene: TRBJ2-5
v_gene: TRBV5-6
abundance: few
d_gene: NA
CDR3aa: CASSPPGARWETQYF
CDR3nt: TGTGCCAGCAGCCCGCCGGGGGCCCGGTGGGAGACCCAGTACTTC

j_gene: TRBJ2-5
v_gene: TRBV4-3
abundance: NA
d_gene: TRBD2
CDR3aa: CASSQVWTSGRETQYF
CDR3nt: TGCGCCAGCAGCCAAGTTTGGACTAGCGGGAGGGAGACCCAGTACTTC

j_gene: TRBJ2-7
v_gene: TRBV2
abundance: NA
d_gene: NA
CDR3aa: CASSAGPRKLYEQYF
CDR3nt: TGTGCCAGCAGTGCCGGACCGAGAAAACTCTACGAGCAGTACTTC

j_gene: TRBJ1-1
v_gene: TRBV4-2
abundance: NA
d_gene: TRBD1
CDR3aa: CASSQGGGTGATEAFF
CDR3nt: TGTGCCAGCAGCCAAGGAGGGGGGACAGGGGCCACTGAAGCTTTCTTT

j_gene: TRBJ2-2
v_gene: TRBV27
abundance: NA
d_gene: NA
CDR3aa: CASSRAATGELFF
CDR3nt: TGTGCCAGCAGTCGGGCAGCTACCGGGGAGCTGTTTTTT

j_gene: TRBJ2-5
v_gene: TRBV5-1
abundance: NA
d_gene: NA
CDR3aa: CASSLGVQLQETQYF
CDR3nt: TGCGCCAGCAGCTTGGGTGTACAGCTCCAAGAGACCCAGTACTTC

j_gene: TRBJ2-3
v_gene: TRBV7-9
abundance: NA
d_gene: TRBD2
CDR3aa: CASSLVRGTRVADTQYF
CDR3nt: TGTGCCAGCAGCTTAGTCCGTGGGACTAGGGTAGCAGATACGCAGTATTTT

j_gene: TRBJ2-1
v_gene: TRBV5-1
abundance: NA
d_gene: TRBD1
CDR3aa: CASSFPTGTAYNEQFF
CDR3nt: TGCGCCAGCAGCTTTCCCACCGGGACAGCGTACAATGAGCAGTTCTTC

j_gene: TRBJ2-3
v_gene: TRBV15
abundance: NA
d_gene: TRBD2
CDR3aa: CATGDYVGDTQYF
CDR3nt: TGTGCCACCGGGGACTACGTCGGAGATACGCAGTATTTT

j_gene: TRBJ2-5
v_gene: TRBV9
abundance: NA
d_gene: TRBD2
CDR3aa: CASSVKNSGKAGETQYF
CDR3nt: TGTGCCAGCAGCGTAAAGAATAGCGGGAAGGCTGGAGAGACCCAGTACTTC

j_gene: TRBJ1-4
v_gene: TRBV27
abundance: NA
d_gene: TRBD1
CDR3aa: CASSYHRGGNEKLFF
CDR3nt: TGTGCCAGCAGTTATCACAGGGGGGGTAATGAAAAACTGTTTTTT

j_gene: TRBJ1-1
v_gene: TRBV4-2
abundance: few
d_gene: NA
CDR3aa: CASSQGQDPNTEAFF
CDR3nt: TGTGCCAGCAGCCAGGGACAAGACCCGAACACTGAAGCTTTCTTT